This T cell receptor beta chain is from a study of blood T cell repertoires in COVID-19. Background on the study: The cDNA or gDNA used as material had been derived from T cells, B-cell-depleted T cells, or PBMCs.

Profiling relied on immunoSEQ multiplex PCR, and the TCRdb table lists in-frame clones only, not all of them. The sample holds about 190,000 clones; roughly 80% are singletons and the top ten take around 12%. The CDR3 consists of 14 residues. Looked up from germline, CDR1 is MNHEY and CDR2 is SVGAGI. Trimming shortened V by 2 bases and J by 8 bases, and 12 bases separated the two germline ends. The chain carries TRBV6-5 and TRBJ1-4; the D gene is possibly TRBD1 (5 bases). The receptor was derived from a woman in her 50s with acute or convalescent COVID-19. Sequencing was carried out using peripheral blood. The CDR3 region is CASSYGARGEKLFF. DNA for the CDR3: TGTGCCAGCAGTTACGGGGCGCGGGGGGAAAAACTGTTTTTT.